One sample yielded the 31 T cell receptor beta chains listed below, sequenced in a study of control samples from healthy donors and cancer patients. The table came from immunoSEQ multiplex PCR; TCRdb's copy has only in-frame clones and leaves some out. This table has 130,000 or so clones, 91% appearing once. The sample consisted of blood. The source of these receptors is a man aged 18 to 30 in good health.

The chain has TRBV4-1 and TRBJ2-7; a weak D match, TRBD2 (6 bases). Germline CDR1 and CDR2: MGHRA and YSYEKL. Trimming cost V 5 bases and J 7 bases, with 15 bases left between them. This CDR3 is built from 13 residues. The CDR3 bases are TGCGCCAGCAGCACCCCGGGAGTCCTGGAGCAGTACTTC. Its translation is CASSTPGVLEQYF.

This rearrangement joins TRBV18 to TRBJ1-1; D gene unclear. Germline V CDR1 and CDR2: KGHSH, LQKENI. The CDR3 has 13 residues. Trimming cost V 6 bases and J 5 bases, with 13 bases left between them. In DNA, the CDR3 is TGTGCCAGCTCTACGGACGAAGGAACTGAAGCTTTCTTT. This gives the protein CASSTDEGTEAFF. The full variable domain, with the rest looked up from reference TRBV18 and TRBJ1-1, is NAGVMQNPRHLVRRRGQEARLRCSPMKGHSHVYWYRQLPEEGLKFMVYLQKENIIDESGMPKERFSAEFPKEGPSILRIQQVVRGDSAAYFCASSTDEGTEAFFGQGTRLTVV.

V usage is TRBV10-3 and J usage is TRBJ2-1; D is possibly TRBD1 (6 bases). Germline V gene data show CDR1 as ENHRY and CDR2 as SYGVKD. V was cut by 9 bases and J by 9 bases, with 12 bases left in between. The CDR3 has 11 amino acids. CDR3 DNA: TGTGCCATTTCGCAGGGGAGTGAGCAGTTCTTC. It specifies CAISQGSEQFF.

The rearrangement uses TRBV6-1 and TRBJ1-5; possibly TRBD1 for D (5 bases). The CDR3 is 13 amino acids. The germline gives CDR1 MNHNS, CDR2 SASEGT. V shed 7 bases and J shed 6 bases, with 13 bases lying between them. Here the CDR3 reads CASNDSPSQPQHF. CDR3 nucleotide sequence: TGTGCCAGCAATGACAGTCCCAGTCAGCCCCAGCATTTT.

CDR3 DNA: TGTGCCAGCAGCTTGGTTGGGGACAGGTCGGCCGGGGAGCTGTTTTTT. This translates into CASSLVGDRSAGELFF. V and J are TRBV5-5 and TRBJ2-2, with 8 bases lining up with TRBD1. The CDR3 is made up of 16 amino acids. CDR1 is SGHKS, CDR2 YYEKEE, per germline (reference sequence). With 0 bases clipped from V and 6 bases from J, the junction kept 7 bases outside the gene matches.

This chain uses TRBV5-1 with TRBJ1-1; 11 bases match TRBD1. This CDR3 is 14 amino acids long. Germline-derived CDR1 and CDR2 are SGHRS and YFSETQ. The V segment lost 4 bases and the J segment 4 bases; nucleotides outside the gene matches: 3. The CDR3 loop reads CASSGGQGVTEAFF. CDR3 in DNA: TGCGCCAGCAGCGGGGGACAGGGGGTCACTGAAGCTTTCTTT.

The CDR3 protein is CASSQSTGVGNTIYF. The DNA for the CDR3 is TGCGCCAGCAGCCAATCAACAGGGGTTGGAAACACCATATATTTT. The V gene is TRBV4-1, the J gene TRBJ1-3, with 7 positions matching TRBD1. The germline gives CDR1 MGHRA, CDR2 YSYEKL. CDR3 length: 15 amino acids. The trim removed 2 bases at V and 3 bases at J, leaving 4 bases unmatched.

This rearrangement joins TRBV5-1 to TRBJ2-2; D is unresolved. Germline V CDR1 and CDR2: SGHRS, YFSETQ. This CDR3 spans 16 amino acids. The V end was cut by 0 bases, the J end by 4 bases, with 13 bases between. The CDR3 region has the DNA TGCGCCAGCAGCTTGGGTGATAGCCTTAGCACCGGGGAGCTGTTTTTT. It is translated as CASSLGDSLSTGELFF.

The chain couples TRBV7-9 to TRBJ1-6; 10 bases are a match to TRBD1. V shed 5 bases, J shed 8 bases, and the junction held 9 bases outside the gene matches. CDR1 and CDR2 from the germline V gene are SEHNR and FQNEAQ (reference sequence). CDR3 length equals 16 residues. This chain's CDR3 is CASSPRQGAGDSPLHF. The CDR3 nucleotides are TGTGCCAGCAGCCCACGACAGGGGGCCGGGGATTCACCCCTCCACTTT. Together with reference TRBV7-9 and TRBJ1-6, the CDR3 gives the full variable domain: DTGVSQNPRHKITKRGQNVTFRCDPISEHNRLYWYRQTLGQGPEFLTYFQNEAQLEKSRLLSDRFSAERPKGSFSTLEIQRTEQGDSAMYLCASSPRQGAGDSPLHFGNGTRLTVT.

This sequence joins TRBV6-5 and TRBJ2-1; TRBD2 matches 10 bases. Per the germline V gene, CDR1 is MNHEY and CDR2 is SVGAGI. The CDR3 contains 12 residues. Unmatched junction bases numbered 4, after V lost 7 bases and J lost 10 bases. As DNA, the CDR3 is TGTGCCAGCACTAGCGGGGGAAGAGAGCAGTTCTTC. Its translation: CASTSGGREQFF.

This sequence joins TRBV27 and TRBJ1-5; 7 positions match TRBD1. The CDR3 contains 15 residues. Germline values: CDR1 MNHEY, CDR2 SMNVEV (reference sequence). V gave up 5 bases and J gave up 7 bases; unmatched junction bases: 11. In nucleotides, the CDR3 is TGTGCCAGCAGTCCAGGGGGGGGGCCAACCCAGCCCCAGCATTTT. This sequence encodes CASSPGGGPTQPQHF.

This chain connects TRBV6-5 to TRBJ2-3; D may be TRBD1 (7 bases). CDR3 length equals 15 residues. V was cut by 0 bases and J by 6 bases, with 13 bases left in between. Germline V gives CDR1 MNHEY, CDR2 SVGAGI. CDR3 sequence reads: CASSYSQGGSDTQYF. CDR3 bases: TGTGCCAGCAGTTACTCTCAGGGGGGCTCGGATACGCAGTATTTT.

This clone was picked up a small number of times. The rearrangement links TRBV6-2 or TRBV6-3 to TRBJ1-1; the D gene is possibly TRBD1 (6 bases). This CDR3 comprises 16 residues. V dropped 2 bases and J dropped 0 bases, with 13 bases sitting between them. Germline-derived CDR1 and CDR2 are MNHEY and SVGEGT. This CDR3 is CASSYNRQVMNTEAFF. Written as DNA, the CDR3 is TGTGCCAGCAGTTACAACCGACAGGTAATGAACACTGAAGCTTTCTTT.

DNA of the CDR3: TGTGCCAGTAGTCCCACTAGTACGGCCTCGAGCTCCTACAATGAGCAGTTCTTC. Protein sequence: CASSPTSTASSSYNEQFF. The chain couples TRBV19 to TRBJ2-1; perhaps TRBD2 as D (5 bases). The CDR3 consists of 18 residues. V lost 5 bases and J 0 bases, leaving 20 bases between the germline ends. The germline V gene encodes CDR1 LNHDA and CDR2 SQIVND (reference sequence).

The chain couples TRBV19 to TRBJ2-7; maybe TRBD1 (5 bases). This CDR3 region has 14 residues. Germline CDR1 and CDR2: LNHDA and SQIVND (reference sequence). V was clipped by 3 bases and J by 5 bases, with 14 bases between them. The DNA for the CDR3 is TGTGCCAGTAGTATCAGTGTCAGGGTCAACGAGCAGTACTTC. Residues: CASSISVRVNEQYF. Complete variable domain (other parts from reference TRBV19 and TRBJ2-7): DGGITQSPKYLFRKEGQNVTLSCEQNLNHDAMYWYRQDPGQGLRLIYYSQIVNDFQKGDIAEGYSVSREKKESFPLTVTSAQKNPTAFYLCASSISVRVNEQYFGPGTRLTVT.

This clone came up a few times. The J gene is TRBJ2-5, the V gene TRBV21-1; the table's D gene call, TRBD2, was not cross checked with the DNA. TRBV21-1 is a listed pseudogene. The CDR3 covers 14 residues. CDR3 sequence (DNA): TGTGCCAGCAGCAAAGGGTCGGGTTGGGAGACCCAGTACTTC. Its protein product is CASSKGSGWETQYF.

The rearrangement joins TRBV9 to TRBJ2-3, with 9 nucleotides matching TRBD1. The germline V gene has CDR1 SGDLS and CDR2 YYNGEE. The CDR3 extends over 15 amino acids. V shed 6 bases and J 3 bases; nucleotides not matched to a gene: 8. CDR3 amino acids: CASTGTGQGTDTQYF. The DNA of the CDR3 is TGTGCCAGCACCGGCACGGGACAGGGTACAGATACGCAGTATTTT.

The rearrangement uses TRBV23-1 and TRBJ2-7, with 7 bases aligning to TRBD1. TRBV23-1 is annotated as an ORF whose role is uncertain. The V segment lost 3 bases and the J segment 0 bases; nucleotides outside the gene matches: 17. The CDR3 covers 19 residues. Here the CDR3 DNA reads TGCGCCAGCAGTCAGACAGGGTGCGAGGGGCTTTTGGGCTCCTACGAGCAGTACTTC. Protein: CASSQTGCEGLLGSYEQYF.

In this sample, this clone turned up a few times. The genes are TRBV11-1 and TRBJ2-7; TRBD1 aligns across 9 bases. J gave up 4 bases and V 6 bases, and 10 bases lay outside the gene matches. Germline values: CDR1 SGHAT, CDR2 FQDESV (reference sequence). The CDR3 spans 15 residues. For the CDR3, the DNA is TGTGCCAGCAGTCTTGAACAGGGGGCAGGGTACGAGCAGTACTTC. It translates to CASSLEQGAGYEQYF.

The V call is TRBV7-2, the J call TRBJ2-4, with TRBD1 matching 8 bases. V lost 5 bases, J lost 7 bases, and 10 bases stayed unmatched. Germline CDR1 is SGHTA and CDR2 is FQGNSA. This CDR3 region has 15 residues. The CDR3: CASSPAGTGGNIQYF. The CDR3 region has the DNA TGTGCCAGCAGCCCTGCGGGGACAGGAGGGAACATTCAGTACTTC.

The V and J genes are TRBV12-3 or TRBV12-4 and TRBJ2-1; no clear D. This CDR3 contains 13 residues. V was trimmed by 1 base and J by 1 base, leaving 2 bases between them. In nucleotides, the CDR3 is TGTGCCAGCAGTTTAGGGTCCTACAATGAGCAGTTCTTC. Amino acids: CASSLGSYNEQFF.

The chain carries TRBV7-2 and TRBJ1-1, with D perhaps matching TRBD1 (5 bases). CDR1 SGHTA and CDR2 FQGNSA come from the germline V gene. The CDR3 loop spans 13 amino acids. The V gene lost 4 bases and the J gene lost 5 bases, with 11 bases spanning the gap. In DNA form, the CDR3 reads TGTGCCAGCAGCTCCCTCAGGGAGACTGAAGCTTTCTTT. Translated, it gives CASSSLRETEAFF.

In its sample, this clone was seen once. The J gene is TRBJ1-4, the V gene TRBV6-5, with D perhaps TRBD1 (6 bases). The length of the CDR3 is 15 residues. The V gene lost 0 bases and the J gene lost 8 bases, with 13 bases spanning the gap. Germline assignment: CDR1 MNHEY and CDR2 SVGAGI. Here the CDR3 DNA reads TGTGCCAGCAGTTACTCGACGGGAAGGGGGGAAAAACTGTTTTTT. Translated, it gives CASSYSTGRGEKLFF.

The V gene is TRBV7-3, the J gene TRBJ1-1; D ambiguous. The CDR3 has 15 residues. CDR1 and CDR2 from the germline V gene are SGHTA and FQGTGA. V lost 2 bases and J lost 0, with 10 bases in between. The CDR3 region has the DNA TGTGCCAGCAGCTTAGTGCAGGCCATGAACACTGAAGCTTTCTTT. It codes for CASSLVQAMNTEAFF.

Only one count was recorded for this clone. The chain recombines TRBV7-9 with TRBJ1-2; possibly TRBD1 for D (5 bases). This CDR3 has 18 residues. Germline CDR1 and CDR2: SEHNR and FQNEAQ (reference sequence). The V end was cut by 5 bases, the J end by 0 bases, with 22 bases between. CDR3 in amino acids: CASSQNNLRGLPNYGYTF. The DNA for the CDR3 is TGTGCCAGCAGCCAGAACAATCTTAGGGGACTCCCTAACTATGGCTACACCTTC.

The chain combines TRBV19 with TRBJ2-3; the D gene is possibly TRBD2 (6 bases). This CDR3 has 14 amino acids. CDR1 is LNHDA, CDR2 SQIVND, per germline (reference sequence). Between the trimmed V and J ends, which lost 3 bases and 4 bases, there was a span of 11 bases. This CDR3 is CASSILEGPDTQYF. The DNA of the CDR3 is TGTGCCAGTAGTATTCTGGAGGGTCCAGATACGCAGTATTTT. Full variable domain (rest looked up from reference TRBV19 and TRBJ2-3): DGGITQSPKYLFRKEGQNVTLSCEQNLNHDAMYWYRQDPGQGLRLIYYSQIVNDFQKGDIAEGYSVSREKKESFPLTVTSAQKNPTAFYLCASSILEGPDTQYFGPGTRLTVL.

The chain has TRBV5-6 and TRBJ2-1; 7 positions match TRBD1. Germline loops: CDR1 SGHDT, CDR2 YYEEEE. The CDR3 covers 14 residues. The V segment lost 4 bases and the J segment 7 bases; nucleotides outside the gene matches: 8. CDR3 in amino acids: CASSDETGSNEQFF. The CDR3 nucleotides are TGTGCCAGCAGCGATGAGACAGGGAGTAATGAGCAGTTCTTC. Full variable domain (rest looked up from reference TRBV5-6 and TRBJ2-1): DAGVTQSPTHLIKTRGQQVTLRCSPKSGHDTVSWYQQALGQGPQFIFQYYEEEERQRGNFPDRFSGHQFPNYSSELNVNALLLGDSALYLCASSDETGSNEQFFGPGTRLTVL.

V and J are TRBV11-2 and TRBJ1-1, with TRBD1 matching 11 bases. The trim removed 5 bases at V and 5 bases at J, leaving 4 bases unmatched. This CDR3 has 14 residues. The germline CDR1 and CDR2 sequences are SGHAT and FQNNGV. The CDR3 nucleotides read TGTGCCAGCAGCGCAGGACAGGGGGCAACTGAAGCTTTCTTT. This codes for CASSAGQGATEAFF.

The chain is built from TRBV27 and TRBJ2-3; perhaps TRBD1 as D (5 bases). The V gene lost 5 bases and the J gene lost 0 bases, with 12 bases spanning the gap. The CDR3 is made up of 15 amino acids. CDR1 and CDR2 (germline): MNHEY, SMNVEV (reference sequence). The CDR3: CASSRTGSSTDTQYF. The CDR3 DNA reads TGTGCCAGCAGTCGAACAGGTTCTAGCACAGATACGCAGTATTTT.

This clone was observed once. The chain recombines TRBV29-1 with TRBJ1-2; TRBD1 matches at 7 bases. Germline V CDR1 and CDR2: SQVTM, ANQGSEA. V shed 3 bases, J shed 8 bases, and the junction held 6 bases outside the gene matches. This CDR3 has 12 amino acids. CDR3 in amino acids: CSVDDRAWGYTF. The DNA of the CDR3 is TGCAGCGTTGATGACAGGGCATGGGGCTACACCTTC.

The CDR3 region has the DNA TGTGCCAGCAGCGTATCCCGCCTAGCGGGGTTAAATGAGCAGTTCTTC. Encoded protein: CASSVSRLAGLNEQFF. J is TRBJ2-1 and V is TRBV9; 9 bases map to TRBD2. CDR1 is SGDLS, CDR2 YYNGEE, per germline. With V trimmed by 1 base and J by 7 bases, 9 bases remained unmatched. This CDR3 has 16 amino acids.